The 24 T cell receptor beta chains in this list originate from one sample, sequenced in a study of blood T cell repertoires in COVID-19. Assay: immunoSEQ multiplex PCR; the TCRdb copy retains only in-frame clones and omits some. Here the sample spans around 260,000 clones, roughly four fifths being singletons. Sequenced input: peripheral blood. These receptors were taken from a woman in her fifties or sixties who had recovered from COVID-19.

The V and J genes are TRBV27 and TRBJ1-1; 8 nucleotides agree with TRBD1. The CDR3 consists of 13 residues. With V trimmed by 3 bases and J by 6 bases, 3 bases remained unmatched. Germline loops: CDR1 MNHEY, CDR2 SMNVEV (reference sequence). CDR3 in amino acids: CASSFMDRAEAFF. DNA of the CDR3: TGTGCCAGCAGTTTTATGGACAGGGCTGAAGCTTTCTTT.

V usage is TRBV30 and J usage is TRBJ2-7; 9 bases fit TRBD2. Per the germline V gene, CDR1 is GTSNPN and CDR2 is SVGIG (reference sequence). The CDR3 spans 13 residues. Germline trimming cut 4 bases from V and 4 bases from J; bases unmatched to any gene: 5. The CDR3 is CAWKRGAGYEQYF. The CDR3 DNA reads TGTGCCTGGAAGCGGGGGGCTGGATACGAGCAGTACTTC.

The genes are TRBV28 and TRBJ2-7; D not certain. CDR1 MDHEN and CDR2 SYDVKM come from the germline V gene. The length of the CDR3 is 15 residues. The V gene lost 6 bases and the J gene lost 2 bases, with 17 bases spanning the gap. CDR3 DNA sequence: TGTGCCAGCAGCCCTCCGGAGCCGGCCACCTACGAGCAGTACTTC. This translates into CASSPPEPATYEQYF.

Only one count was recorded for this clone. This chain joins TRBV24-1 and TRBJ1-2; 7 positions agree with TRBD1. Germline CDR1 is KGHDR and CDR2 is SFDVKD. CDR3 length equals 14 residues. The V segment lost 6 bases and the J segment 6 bases; nucleotides outside the gene matches: 9. In DNA, the CDR3 is TGTGCCACCAGTTCCCCCGACAGGGCGAATGGCTACACCTTC. Residues: CATSSPDRANGYTF.

The genes are TRBV18 and TRBJ2-7, with D maybe TRBD1 (5 bases). This CDR3 comprises 14 residues. Deletions cut 2 bases from V and 7 bases from J, with 15 bases between. Germline CDR1 and CDR2: KGHSH and LQKENI. The CDR3 DNA reads TGTGCCAGCTCACCATATGACAAGGGGCAAGAGCAGTACTTC. Translation: CASSPYDKGQEQYF. The whole variable domain, remainder taken from reference TRBV18 and TRBJ2-7, is NAGVMQNPRHLVRRRGQEARLRCSPMKGHSHVYWYRQLPEEGLKFMVYLQKENIIDESGMPKERFSAEFPKEGPSILRIQQVVRGDSAAYFCASSPYDKGQEQYFGPGTRLTVT.

This sequence joins TRBV5-6 and TRBJ2-7; 10 bases are shared with TRBD1. With 4 bases clipped from V and 0 bases from J, the junction kept 13 bases outside the gene matches. CDR1 is SGHDT, CDR2 YYEEEE, per germline. The CDR3 contains 18 residues. CDR3 DNA: TGTGCCAGCAGCCTCGGACAGGGGGTCCACCAGAGCTCCTACGAGCAGTACTTC. Its protein product is CASSLGQGVHQSSYEQYF.

The V call is TRBV4-1, the J call TRBJ2-7; tentative D call: TRBD1 (5 bases). This CDR3 is built from 15 residues. Trimming took 1 base from V and 2 from J, leaving 12 bases between them. Germline V gene sequence: CDR1 MGHRA, CDR2 YSYEKL. The CDR3 loop is CASSQVQGGPYEQYF. The CDR3 nucleotides are TGCGCCAGCAGCCAAGTCCAGGGTGGCCCCTACGAGCAGTACTTC.

V gene TRBV7-2 combines with J gene TRBJ1-1, with D possibly matching TRBD1 (6 bases). Trimming removed 5 bases from V and 1 base from J, with 14 bases in between. Germline CDR1 and CDR2: SGHTA and FQGNSA. There are 15 residues in the CDR3. This chain's CDR3 is CASSPRRGQNTEAFF. CDR3 nucleotides: TGTGCCAGCAGCCCCCGGCGGGGGCAGAACACTGAAGCTTTCTTT.

As concerns this clone: Other nucleotide sequences in the sample specify the same CDR3. The chain has TRBV7-3 and TRBJ2-7; TRBD2 agrees at 11 bases. The CDR3 has 15 residues. The germline gives CDR1 SGHTA, CDR2 FQGTGA. V lost 3 bases and J lost 3; bases outside the gene matches: 4. In nucleotides, the CDR3 is TGTGCCAGCAGCTTCGGAACTAGCGGGAGCTACGAGCAGTACTTC. Translation gives CASSFGTSGSYEQYF.

This chain connects TRBV27 to TRBJ1-1, with 8 bases matching TRBD1. J was trimmed by 10 bases and V by 4 bases; bases with no gene match: 8. Germline V gene data show CDR1 as MNHEY and CDR2 as SMNVEV (reference sequence). This CDR3 has 13 residues. The chain's CDR3 is CASSSQDRVVAFF. The CDR3 DNA reads TGTGCCAGCAGTTCCCAGGACAGGGTTGTAGCTTTCTTT.

This chain joins TRBV12-3 or TRBV12-4 and TRBJ1-2; 8 bases match TRBD1. This CDR3 contains 13 residues. J gave up 8 bases and V 6 bases, and 8 bases lay outside the gene matches. CDR3 sequence reads: CASSSDRVGGYTF. The CDR3 DNA is TGTGCCAGCAGCTCGGACAGGGTGGGCGGCTACACCTTC.

V and J are TRBV6-1 and TRBJ2-3, with TRBD2 identical over 12 bases. The germline CDR1 and CDR2 sequences are MNHNS and SASEGT. The CDR3 extends over 16 amino acids. Germline trimming cut 3 bases from V and 4 bases from J; bases unmatched to any gene: 5. The CDR3 is CASSDGLAGGPDTQYF. For the CDR3, the DNA is TGTGCCAGCAGTGATGGGCTAGCGGGGGGGCCAGATACGCAGTATTTT.

The rearrangement links TRBV6-2 or TRBV6-3 to TRBJ1-1; D call uncertain. Per germline, CDR1 MNHEY and CDR2 SVGEGT. CDR3 size: 15 residues. V lost 3 bases, J lost 6 bases, and 17 bases lay in between. CDR3 protein: CASSYYFLEGSEAFF. The CDR3 coding sequence is TGTGCCAGCAGTTATTATTTTTTGGAGGGTTCTGAAGCTTTCTTT.

This clone appeared a few times. The chain uses TRBV25-1 and TRBJ1-2, with 8 bases fitting TRBD1. The CDR3 is made up of 14 amino acids. V lost 4 bases to trimming and J lost 4 bases; unmatched junction nucleotides: 5. Per the germline V gene, CDR1 is MGHDK and CDR2 is SYGVNS. The CDR3 region is CASSAQGALYGYTF. CDR3 in DNA: TGTGCCAGCAGTGCGCAGGGGGCTCTCTATGGCTACACCTTC.

V gene TRBV5-4 combines with J gene TRBJ2-5; D perhaps matches TRBD2 (5 bases). CDR1 is SGHNT, CDR2 YYREEE, per germline (reference sequence). The CDR3 sequence is 14 residues long. Deletions cut 3 bases from V and 0 bases from J, with 9 bases between. CDR3 protein: CASSSHGDQETQYF. The CDR3 DNA follows: TGTGCCAGCAGCTCTCACGGGGACCAAGAGACCCAGTACTTC.

This chain connects TRBV3-1 (or the pseudogene TRBV3-2) to TRBJ1-3; no clear D. The ends were cut back, 0 bases at V and 0 bases at J, with 9 bases in the middle. CDR3 length: 16 residues. Germline loops: CDR1 LGHDT, CDR2 YNNKEL (reference sequence). CDR3 in DNA: TGTGCCAGCAGCCAAGATTGGAGGATCTCTGGAAACACCATATATTTT. Its protein product is CASSQDWRISGNTIYF.

V and J are TRBV19 and TRBJ2-5; 12 bases match TRBD2. Germline lookup yields CDR1 LNHDA and CDR2 SQIVND (reference sequence). J gave up 4 bases and V 3 bases, and 6 bases lay outside the gene matches. This CDR3 spans 16 amino acids. CDR3 sequence reads: CASSMVSSGRAETQYF. Here the CDR3 DNA reads TGTGCCAGTAGTATGGTTTCTAGCGGGAGGGCAGAGACCCAGTACTTC.

The CDR3 DNA is TGTGCCAGCAGTTTAAGCGCAGTAGGCTATGGCTACACCTTC. This gives the protein CASSLSAVGYGYTF. The rearrangement links TRBV27 to TRBJ1-2; D gene unclear. In germline, CDR1 is MNHEY, CDR2 SMNVEV (reference sequence). V dropped 2 bases and J dropped 4 bases, with 11 bases sitting between them. There are 14 residues in the CDR3.

This clone was seen a few times. This chain connects TRBV19 to TRBJ2-1; D possibly corresponds to TRBD1 (5 bases). V dropped 3 bases and J dropped 9 bases, with 15 bases sitting between them. This CDR3 has 14 amino acids. CDR1 is LNHDA, CDR2 SQIVND, per germline (reference sequence). The CDR3 here is CASSIPIAQGEQFF. CDR3 nucleotides: TGTGCCAGTAGTATCCCTATTGCGCAGGGTGAGCAGTTCTTC. Together with reference TRBV19 and TRBJ2-1, the CDR3 gives the full variable domain: DGGITQSPKYLFRKEGQNVTLSCEQNLNHDAMYWYRQDPGQGLRLIYYSQIVNDFQKGDIAEGYSVSREKKESFPLTVTSAQKNPTAFYLCASSIPIAQGEQFFGPGTRLTVL.

The rearrangement uses TRBV12-1 and TRBJ2-3; the D call TRBD2 from the table was never checked on the DNA. TRBV12-1 is a pseudogene segment. This CDR3 is 13 amino acids long. CDR3 sequence (DNA): TGTGCCAGCAGCTTTTGGGGGGGGATAGCGCAGTATTTT. Its translation is CASSFWGGIAQYF.

The gene calls are TRBV28 and TRBJ2-2; 9 positions match TRBD1. Germline CDR1 MDHEN, CDR2 SYDVKM. V lost 5 bases, J lost 6 bases, and 7 bases stayed unmatched. CDR3 size: 15 residues. Written as DNA, the CDR3 is TGTGCCAGCAGTCCTAACAGGGGGCGGTCCGGGGAGCTGTTTTTT. Its protein is CASSPNRGRSGELFF.

The gene calls are TRBV19 and TRBJ2-7; TRBD1 might be the D (6 bases). This CDR3 spans 15 amino acids. V lost 5 bases and J 0 bases, leaving 14 bases between the germline ends. CDR1 is LNHDA and CDR2 is SQIVND in the germline V gene (reference sequence). CDR3 sequence: CASSPRDRPSYEQYF. The CDR3 DNA reads as TGTGCCAGTAGTCCGCGCGACAGGCCCTCCTACGAGCAGTACTTC.

The V call is TRBV19, the J call TRBJ2-6; D is ambiguous. From germline, CDR1 is LNHDA and CDR2 SQIVND (reference sequence). Trimming cost V 4 bases and J 1 base, with 11 bases left between them. The CDR3 loop spans 16 amino acids. CDR3 nucleotide sequence: TGTGCCAGTAGTAGTAGCTACCTATCTGGGGCCAACGTCCTGACTTTC. Translated, it gives CASSSSYLSGANVLTF.

This rearrangement joins TRBV19 to TRBJ2-7; 8 positions agree with TRBD1. This CDR3 has 14 amino acids. CDR1 and CDR2 (germline): LNHDA, SQIVND (reference sequence). Trimming cost V 5 bases and J 2 bases; bases outside gene matches: 5. CDR3 sequence (DNA): TGTGCCAGTAGTCCAGGACAGGGAACCTACGAGCAGTACTTC. Translated: CASSPGQGTYEQYF.